Listed here is a single TCR beta chain. Its target is unknown. The study profiled TCR beta VDJ and CDR3 using genomic DNA as template. TCRdb re-derived calls from the reads in MiXCR, one entry per CDR3 protein. The sample shows more than 150,000 distinct CDR3 sequences, 48% of them seen only once. This entry is derived from a study of CD8+CD57+ T cells in acquired aplastic anemia. Study-level points and caveats: Between patients and controls, about 31 CD8+ CDR3 sequences were found in common.

The sequenced patients had an expansion of CD8+CD57+ cells seen by flow cytometry. Looked up from germline, CDR1 is SGHTS and CDR2 is YDEGEE. The V and J ends lost 4 bases and 1 base respectively, with 17 bases between them. The CDR3 loop spans 16 amino acids. This clonotype was obtained from a human donor with aplastic anemia. The sequenced sample consisted of sorted CD4+, CD8+, or CD8+CD57+ T cells (not recorded which) from PBMCs. The genes are TRBV5-8 and TRBJ2-5; D might be TRBD1 (5 bases). CDR3 region: CASSRGRGTFQETQYF. The CDR3 coding sequence is TGTGCCAGCAGCAGGGGAAGGGGTACCTTCCAAGAGACCCAGTACTTC.